One and the same sample provided the 12 T cell receptor beta chains below, sequenced in a study of T cell repertoires in cytomegalovirus infection. One entry per CDR3 protein results from TCRdb running MiXCR on the reads. The sample includes about 920,000 distinct CDR3 sequences, roughly 30% of them seen just once. Their cognate antigens are unknown. The specimen was cultured CD8+ T cells from PBMCs, collected from culture after CMV antigen stimulation. These receptors were collected from a human donor in good health (CMV status not recorded). Some clones in this sample may be carry-over from other donors' samples.

V usage is TRBV12-3 or TRBV12-4 and J usage is TRBJ2-6; D is unresolved. This CDR3 region has 15 residues. V was cut by 3 bases and J by 2 bases, with 8 bases left in between. The CDR3 protein is CASSFGWTGANVLTF. In DNA form, the CDR3 reads TGTGCCAGCAGTTTCGGGTGGACTGGGGCCAACGTCCTGACTTTC.

In its sample, this clonotype was seen once. The rearrangement links TRBV5-1 to TRBJ1-2; weak D call: TRBD1 (5 bases). The CDR3 covers 14 residues. The V and J ends lost 4 bases and 2 bases respectively, with 12 bases between them. Germline CDR1 SGHRS, CDR2 YFSETQ. CDR3: CASSTDITNYGYTF. DNA of the CDR3: TGCGCCAGCAGCACGGACATTACCAACTATGGCTACACCTTC.

The chain combines TRBV6-5 with TRBJ2-3, with TRBD1 identical over 7 bases. The germline V gene encodes CDR1 MNHEY and CDR2 SVGAGI. This CDR3 has 15 amino acids. Germline trimming cut 0 bases from V and 4 bases from J; bases unmatched to any gene: 4. For the CDR3, the DNA is TGTGCCAGCAGTTACTCGTGGCAGGGGGCAGATACGCAGTATTTT. Protein product: CASSYSWQGADTQYF.

V gene TRBV20-1 combines with J gene TRBJ1-3; possible D gene TRBD1, 5 bases. The CDR3 consists of 13 residues. V lost 5 bases and J lost 4, with 12 bases in between. Germline V gives CDR1 DFQATT, CDR2 SNEGSKA (reference sequence). The DNA for the CDR3 is TGCAGTGCTCGGGGACTAGGCGGAAACACCATATATTTT. Its translation is CSARGLGGNTIYF.

The CDR3 nucleotides read TGTGCCAGCAGTGAGCTGGACGAACAAGAGACCCAGTACTTC. Translation gives CASSELDEQETQYF. This chain joins TRBV2 and TRBJ2-5; the D is unclear. V gave up 3 bases and J gave up 2 bases, with 10 bases separating them. Germline CDR1 SNHLY, CDR2 FYNNEI. The CDR3 length is 14 residues.

The chain joins TRBV29-1 to TRBJ2-2; D gene uncertain. The CDR3 totals 13 residues. The V end was cut by 4 bases, the J end by 3 bases, with 9 bases between. CDR1 and CDR2 from the germline V gene are SQVTM and ANQGSEA. The CDR3 sequence is CSVVWSDTGELFF. CDR3 DNA sequence: TGCAGCGTTGTATGGTCCGACACCGGGGAGCTGTTTTTT.

CDR3 sequence: CASSSEGGSNQPQHF. CDR3 DNA sequence: TGTGCCAGCAGTTCCGAGGGGGGGAGCAATCAGCCCCAGCATTTT. The chain uses TRBV12-3 or TRBV12-4 and TRBJ1-5; tentative D call: TRBD1 (6 bases). This CDR3 is 15 amino acids long. With 4 bases removed from V and 1 base from J, the gap between germline ends came to 11 bases.

The rearrangement links TRBV27 to TRBJ2-3; TRBD1 is a possible D gene (6 bases). Germline V gene sequence: CDR1 MNHEY, CDR2 SMNVEV (reference sequence). CDR3 size: 15 residues. V lost 3 bases, J lost 6 bases, and 16 bases lay in between. CDR3 DNA: TGTGCCAGCAGTTTTCTCCGGGACATCCAGGATACGCAGTATTTT. As protein: CASSFLRDIQDTQYF.

This clonotype was picked up a small number of times. The DNA for the CDR3 is TGTGCCAGCAGCCCCGAAGGTCCCAGCTCCTACGAGCAGTACGTC. Residues: CASSPEGPSSYEQYV. The chain links TRBV7-8 to TRBJ2-7; no reliable D call. The CDR3 is made up of 15 amino acids. The germline CDR1 and CDR2 sequences are SGHVS and FQNEAQ. V dropped 5 bases and J dropped 0 bases, with 14 bases sitting between them.

The table lists this clonotype with a few counts. This rearrangement joins TRBV20-1 to TRBJ1-5; D is undetermined. The CDR3 runs 14 residues. V lost 0 bases, J lost 6 bases, and 12 bases lay in between. Per the germline V gene, CDR1 is DFQATT and CDR2 is SNEGSKA (reference sequence). The CDR3 bases are TGCAGTGCTAGAGAGAGGGTAACGGGTCAGCCCCAGCATTTT. Amino acid sequence: CSARERVTGQPQHF.

The J gene is TRBJ1-2, the V gene TRBV6-2 or TRBV6-3, with D possibly matching TRBD1 (6 bases). Germline CDR1 and CDR2: MNHEY and SVGEGT. The CDR3 runs 14 residues. Trimming left V 2 bases short and J 8 bases short, with 15 bases between. In DNA, the CDR3 is TGTGCCAGCAGTTACCCCCCGGGGGCAGGAGGCTACACCTTC. This encodes CASSYPPGAGGYTF.

The V call is TRBV7-1, the J call TRBJ2-5; no reliable D call. TRBV7-1 has ORF status, its function being uncertain. This CDR3 is 14 amino acids long. Trimming stripped 5 bases from V and 0 bases from J, with 10 bases between. CDR3 in amino acids: CASSPSWYQETQYF. In DNA, the CDR3 is TGTGCCAGCAGCCCATCATGGTACCAAGAGACCCAGTACTTC.